Below, 30 T cell receptor beta chains from the same sample are listed, as sequenced in a study of early T cells in non-severe SARS-CoV-2 infection. MiXCR was run by TCRdb on the 5' RACE reads, yielding one entry per CDR3 protein. The sample has 70,000 to 95,000 distinct CDR3 sequences; over 12% are singletons. The sequenced material came from whole blood. Receptors originate from an adult who was a healthcare worker with PCR-confirmed SARS-CoV-2 infection or an uninfected control (not recorded which).

This chain connects TRBV10-3 to TRBJ1-2; no clear D gene. Germline V gives CDR1 ENHRY, CDR2 SYGVKD. Deletions cut 2 bases from V and 8 bases from J, with 15 bases between. This CDR3 spans 14 amino acids. The CDR3 nucleotides are TGTGCCATCAGTGAGGACGCCGGGAGTGGAGGCTACACCTTC. It yields the protein CAISEDAGSGGYTF.

This clonotype has at least ten counts. V gene TRBV5-4 combines with J gene TRBJ1-4, with 8 bases that match TRBD1. This CDR3 is built from 17 residues. V trimming: 2 bases; J trimming: 5 bases; junction bases outside the gene matches: 11. Germline lookup yields CDR1 SGHNT and CDR2 YYREEE (reference sequence). CDR3 nucleotides: TGTGCCAGCAGCTTACGGACAGGGCTCTTTAGCAATGAAAAACTGTTTTTT. Its protein is CASSLRTGLFSNEKLFF.

This clonotype was seen only a few times. The rearrangement uses TRBV14 and TRBJ1-6; no firm D call. The germline CDR1 and CDR2 sequences are SGHDN and FVKESK. The V gene lost 1 base and the J gene lost 10 bases, with 14 bases spanning the gap. This CDR3 is built from 15 residues. CDR3 in amino acids: CASSQGVIAGSPLHF. In DNA form, the CDR3 reads TGTGCCAGCAGCCAAGGGGTGATCGCGGGCTCACCCCTCCACTTT.

In regard to this clonotype: The germline gene is not matched at one end of the junction; a read error may be the cause. The rearrangement uses TRBV2 and TRBJ1-1, with D tentatively TRBD1 (5 bases). Germline assignment: CDR1 SNHLY and CDR2 FYNNEI. This CDR3 contains 13 residues. DNA of the CDR3: TGTGCCAGCGGGGGAAAAAGGAACACTGAAGTTTTCTTT. The encoded protein is CASGGKRNTEVFF.

The chain couples TRBV7-2 to TRBJ2-4; D is perhaps TRBD1 (6 bases). CDR3 length equals 14 residues. Per germline, CDR1 SGHTA and CDR2 FQGNSA. Trimming left V 5 bases short and J 7 bases short, with 15 bases between. The CDR3 here is CASSEGQPINIQYF. In DNA, the CDR3 is TGTGCCAGCAGCGAGGGACAACCGATCAACATTCAGTACTTC.

This clonotype was counted at least ten times. The chain links TRBV5-1 to TRBJ2-3, with TRBD2 matching 10 bases. The CDR3 is made up of 16 amino acids. With 4 bases clipped from V and 4 bases from J, the junction kept 9 bases outside the gene matches. Germline V gene data show CDR1 as SGHRS and CDR2 as YFSETQ. CDR3 loop: CASSPQRGGRADTQYF. Written as DNA, the CDR3 is TGCGCCAGCAGCCCCCAGCGGGGGGGCCGCGCAGATACGCAGTATTTT.

This clonotype has at least ten counts. The V and J genes are TRBV30 and TRBJ1-1; D not resolved. V was shortened by 0 bases and J by 6 bases, with 8 bases between the two germline ends. CDR1 is GTSNPN and CDR2 is SVGIG in the germline V gene (reference sequence). This CDR3 region has 12 residues. As DNA, the CDR3 is TGTGCCTGGAGTGTGGGAGACCCTGAAGCTTTCTTT. This sequence encodes CAWSVGDPEAFF. The variable domain in full, with the rest retrieved from reference TRBV30 and TRBJ1-1, is SQTIHQWPATLVQPVGSPLSLECTVEGTSNPNLYWYRQAAGRGLQLLFYSVGIGQISSEVPQNLSASRPQDRQFILSSKKLLLSDSGFYLCAWSVGDPEAFFGQGTRLTVV.

The rearrangement uses TRBV10-3 and TRBJ2-5; D is ambiguous. Germline V gene sequence: CDR1 ENHRY, CDR2 SYGVKD. The V end was cut by 6 bases, the J end by 0 bases, with 2 bases between. The CDR3 loop spans 11 amino acids. CDR3 DNA sequence: TGTGCCATCAGAAACCAAGAGACCCAGTACTTC. Protein: CAIRNQETQYF.

This clonotype turned up a few times. The V and J genes are TRBV6-5 and TRBJ2-2, with a possible D match to TRBD1 (6 bases). With 2 bases removed from V and 4 bases from J, the gap between germline ends came to 8 bases. CDR1 and CDR2 (germline): MNHEY, SVGAGI. There are 14 residues in the CDR3. The CDR3 coding sequence is TGTGCCAGCAGTTACGACAGGCCCACCGGGGAGCTGTTTTTT. Amino acid sequence: CASSYDRPTGELFF.

The chain couples TRBV20-1 to TRBJ1-3; D gene uncertain. Germline lookup yields CDR1 DFQATT and CDR2 SNEGSKA (reference sequence). CDR3 length: 13 residues. The V end was cut by 2 bases, the J end by 6 bases, with 11 bases between. CDR3 DNA: TGCAGTGCTAGACTGATTGCTGAAAACACCATATATTTT. It translates to CSARLIAENTIYF.

This clonotype has at least ten counts. This chain uses TRBV21-1 with TRBJ1-5. TRBV21-1 is listed as a pseudogene. The CDR3 loop spans 12 amino acids. CDR3 region: CASSTRSQPQHF. CDR3 DNA sequence: TGTGCCAGCAGCACACGGAGCCAGCCCCAGCATTTT.

This clonotype was observed a few times. CDR3 sequence (DNA): TGTGCCAGCAGCCAAGGCCGGACAGGGGTTGGCTACACCTTC. This encodes CASSQGRTGVGYTF. This chain connects TRBV14 to TRBJ1-2; 9 bases align to TRBD1. The CDR3 runs 14 residues. CDR1 is SGHDN and CDR2 is FVKESK in the germline V gene. J lost 7 bases, V lost 1 base, and 4 bases had no gene match.

The gene calls are TRBV29-1 and TRBJ1-2; D is possibly TRBD1 (5 bases). The germline V gene encodes CDR1 SQVTM and CDR2 ANQGSEA. V lost 2 bases, J lost 0 bases, and 10 bases lay in between. The length of the CDR3 is 14 residues. CDR3 bases: TGCAGCGTTGAAAGACAGTTAGCTAACTATGGCTACACCTTC. It codes for CSVERQLANYGYTF.

This clonotype has ten or more counts. The chain employs TRBV20-1 and TRBJ1-2; 9 nucleotides align to TRBD1. This CDR3 is 16 amino acids long. Germline CDR1 DFQATT, CDR2 SNEGSKA (reference sequence). Unmatched junction bases numbered 12, after V lost 3 bases and J lost 4 bases. The CDR3 DNA reads as TGCAGTGCTAGGGGGACAACAGGGGGCGCAACCTATGGCTACACCTTC. It is translated as CSARGTTGGATYGYTF.

This clonotype was seen many times. The chain joins TRBV11-2 to TRBJ2-1, with TRBD2 matching over 14 bases. Germline-derived CDR1 and CDR2 are SGHAT and FQNNGV. Trimming at V came to 5 bases and at J to 0 bases, leaving 9 bases not matched to a gene. The CDR3 runs to 19 residues. CDR3 sequence reads: CASSRTGTSGGSSYNEQFF. The CDR3 coding sequence is TGTGCCAGCAGCCGTACCGGGACTAGCGGGGGAAGCTCCTACAATGAGCAGTTCTTC. The full variable domain, completed using reference TRBV11-2 and TRBJ2-1, is EAGVAQSPRYKIIEKRQSVAFWCNPISGHATLYWYQQILGQGPKLLIQFQNNGVVDDSQLPKDRFSAERLKGVDSTLKIQPAKLEDSAVYLCASSRTGTSGGSSYNEQFFGPGTRLTVL.

This clonotype was seen repeatedly, ten times or more. This chain connects TRBV10-3 to TRBJ2-7; D is ambiguous. The germline gives CDR1 ENHRY, CDR2 SYGVKD. There are 12 residues in the CDR3. V lost 0 bases and J 3 bases, leaving 3 bases between the germline ends. DNA for the CDR3: TGTGCCATCAGTGAGTCGTACTACGAGCAGTACGTC. Amino acid sequence: CAISESYYEQYV.

This clonotype was counted a few times. The genes are TRBV9 and TRBJ2-5, with D perhaps matching TRBD1 (5 bases). Trimming removed 5 bases at V and 5 bases at J, with 19 bases between. The CDR3 contains 15 residues. Germline V lookup: CDR1 SGDLS, CDR2 YYNGEE. CDR3 in DNA: TGTGCCAGCAGTTCCGTGGTAGGGGCTGGGGAGACCCAGTACTTC. Translated, it gives CASSSVVGAGETQYF.

This clonotype showed up just a few times. The gene calls are TRBV7-6 and TRBJ2-5; D unclear. Germline assignment: CDR1 SGHVS and CDR2 FNYEAQ. The ends were cut back, 0 bases at V and 5 bases at J, with 7 bases in the middle. The CDR3 consists of 13 residues. CDR3 bases: TGTGCCAGCAGCTTAGCCTCTAGGGAGACCCAGTACTTC. It translates to CASSLASRETQYF.

This clonotype was observed many times. The V and J genes are TRBV3-1 and TRBJ1-3; no clear D gene. V was cut by 4 bases and J by 3 bases, with 16 bases left in between. CDR3 size: 16 residues. The germline CDR1 and CDR2 sequences are LGHDT and YNNKEL (reference sequence). The CDR3 coding sequence is TGTGCCAGCAGCCGTCGGCGTGAGTTTAGTGGAAACACCATATATTTT. Its translation: CASSRRREFSGNTIYF.

This clonotype was seen only a few times. The chain recombines TRBV7-3 with TRBJ2-2; D may be TRBD2 (6 bases). CDR1 SGHTA and CDR2 FQGTGA come from the germline V gene. CDR3 size: 15 residues. Trimming cost V 2 bases and J 3 bases, with 10 bases left between them. CDR3 sequence: CASSLGGGDTGELFF. The CDR3 DNA reads TGTGCCAGCAGCTTAGGAGGAGGGGACACCGGGGAGCTGTTTTTT.

The rearrangement joins TRBV19 to TRBJ1-1; D unclear. Trimming took off 5 bases at V and 2 bases at J, with 15 bases between the two ends. Germline V gene data show CDR1 as LNHDA and CDR2 as SQIVND (reference sequence). The CDR3 is 15 residues long. The CDR3 region is CASSGGHGVNTEAFF. The CDR3, as DNA: TGTGCCAGTAGTGGAGGTCATGGGGTCAACACTGAAGCTTTCTTT.

CDR3 residues: CSVQRSLVNREGYGYTF. CDR3 sequence (DNA): TGCAGCGTTCAGAGGTCCTTAGTAAACAGGGAAGGCTATGGCTACACCTTC. The V gene is TRBV29-1, the J gene TRBJ1-2, with D possibly matching TRBD1 (6 bases). The CDR3 sequence is 17 residues long. CDR1 SQVTM and CDR2 ANQGSEA come from the germline V gene. The V and J ends lost 5 bases and 4 bases respectively, with 26 bases between them.

This clonotype turned up a few times. The chain uses TRBV2 and TRBJ2-7; 8 bases are a match to TRBD1. The CDR3 spans 16 residues. V shed 1 base, J shed 5 bases, and the junction held 10 bases outside the gene matches. Germline assignment: CDR1 SNHLY and CDR2 FYNNEI. CDR3 bases: TGTGCCAGCAGTGAAGGTCTACAGGGGGGCCCCAACGAGCAGTACGTC. This encodes CASSEGLQGGPNEQYV.

This clonotype showed up many times. The chain employs TRBV5-5 and TRBJ1-6; 9 bases are shared with TRBD1. Germline-derived CDR1 and CDR2 are SGHKS and YYEKEE (reference sequence). The CDR3 loop spans 16 amino acids. V trimming: 4 bases; J trimming: 7 bases; junction bases outside the gene matches: 9. DNA of the CDR3: TGTGCCAGCAGCCCAGACAGGGGGTCCAACAATTCACCCCTCCACTTT. Its translation: CASSPDRGSNNSPLHF.

V gene TRBV19 combines with J gene TRBJ2-1, with 8 bases identical to TRBD1. This CDR3 spans 16 amino acids. V dropped 4 bases and J dropped 5; count of bases not matched to a gene: 10. The germline CDR1 and CDR2 sequences are LNHDA and SQIVND (reference sequence). The CDR3 nucleotides read TGTGCCAGTAGTAAAAGGACAGGGCCTTGGGACAATGAGCAGTTCTTC. This translates into CASSKRTGPWDNEQFF.

This clonotype was observed a handful of times. The chain links TRBV6-1 to TRBJ1-2; D gene uncertain. The V end lost 2 bases, the J end lost 8 bases, and 12 bases lay between the germline ends. The germline V gene has CDR1 MNHNS and CDR2 SASEGT. CDR3 length: 13 residues. The DNA of the CDR3 is TGTGCCAGCAGTGAATTAACCCCCTGGGGCTACACCTTC. Translation gives CASSELTPWGYTF.

The chain recombines TRBV10-1 with TRBJ2-3; D is possibly TRBD1 (5 bases). The V end lost 6 bases, the J end lost 3 bases, and 16 bases lay between the germline ends. Germline values: CDR1 WNHNN, CDR2 SYGVQD (reference sequence). The CDR3 consists of 15 residues. CDR3 region: CASSKGRRDTDTQYF. The CDR3 bases are TGCGCCAGCAGCAAGGGCCGCAGGGATACAGATACGCAGTATTTT.

Points on this clonotype: With a much larger clone just one base away, this may be a read error. The V gene is TRBV7-2, the J gene TRBJ2-1; 9 positions agree with TRBD2. The CDR3 length is 13 residues. Germline V CDR1 and CDR2: SGHTA, FQGNSA. The CDR3 DNA reads as TGTGTCAGCAGCTCTCGACTAGCGGCGGAGCAGTTCTTC. It is translated as CVSSSRLAAEQFF.

This CDR3 reads CASVTAAQDTQYF. The CDR3 coding sequence is TGTGCCAGCGTGACGGCTGCGCAAGATACGCAGTATTTT. The chain links TRBV6-1 to TRBJ2-3; D unresolved. The CDR3 has 13 amino acids. From germline, CDR1 is MNHNS and CDR2 SASEGT. The germline V and J ends were trimmed by 8 bases and 5 bases, with 14 bases remaining between them.

The chain joins TRBV5-1 to TRBJ2-7; D may be TRBD2 (5 bases). Germline assignment: CDR1 SGHRS and CDR2 YFSETQ. The CDR3 runs to 14 residues. V was cut by 7 bases and J by 3 bases, with 17 bases left in between. The CDR3 loop reads CASSLGRGGYEQYV. The CDR3, as DNA: TGCGCCAGCTCCCTGGGCCGGGGTGGCTACGAGCAGTACGTC.